This is a list of T cell receptor beta chains from one sample in a study of T cell repertoires in cytomegalovirus infection. TCRdb independently ran MiXCR on the reads; one entry per CDR3 protein. The table has 700,000 to 900,000 distinct CDR3 sequences, 29% seen once. For these TCRs, the target antigens are not known. The sequenced sample was cultured CD8+ T cells from PBMCs, obtained from culture after CMV antigen stimulation. These receptors were obtained from a human donor in good health (CMV status not recorded). Some clones in this sample may be carry-over from other donors' samples. CDR3s include the opening cysteine and the closing phenylalanine or tryptophan. D genes are given only for firm matches. The listing skips clone size in some rows; elsewhere it reads once, few, many or a size class.

>few|.|TRBV12-3/TRBV12-4|TRBJ1-5
CASSLGGGTSGNQPQHF
TGTGCCAGCAGTTTAGGAGGGGGAACATCCGGCAATCAGCCCCAGCATTTT
>few|.|TRBV12-3/TRBV12-4|TRBJ2-5
CASTLGAAASQYF
TGTGCCAGCACCCTGGGGGCAGCAGCGTCCCAGTACTTC
>.|TRBD2|TRBV7-9|TRBJ2-1
CASSLVARLAGDLGNEQFF
TGTGCCAGCAGCTTAGTCGCCAGACTAGCGGGGGACCTAGGTAATGAGCAGTTCTTC
>.|TRBD2|TRBV6-1|TRBJ2-1
CASSEEASGGYEQFF
TGTGCCAGCAGTGAAGAGGCTAGCGGGGGGTATGAGCAGTTCTTC
>.|.|TRBV7-6|TRBJ1-1
CASSSLPGLITEAFF
TGTGCCAGCAGCTCCCTTCCAGGGTTGATCACTGAAGCTTTCTTT
>.|TRBD1|TRBV29-1|TRBJ2-3
CSVEETGLDTQYF
TGCAGCGTTGAGGAGACAGGGTTGGATACGCAGTATTTT
>few|.|TRBV7-9|TRBJ2-2
CASPGGSTGELFF
TGTGCCAGCCCCGGGGGAAGCACCGGGGAGCTGTTTTTT
>.|.|TRBV7-6|TRBJ1-5
CASTPGANQPQHF
TGTGCCAGCACCCCGGGAGCCAATCAGCCCCAGCATTTT
>few|.|TRBV7-2|TRBJ1-3
CASSLESWRSGNTIYF
TGTGCCAGCAGCTTAGAGTCGTGGAGATCTGGAAACACCATATATTTT
>.|.|TRBV5-1|TRBJ1-1
CASRERVNTEAFF
TGCGCCAGCCGGGAGAGGGTGAACACTGAAGCTTTCTTT
>few|TRBD1|TRBV7-4|TRBJ1-1
CASSSGQEGTEAFF
TGTGCCAGCAGCTCAGGACAGGAGGGCACTGAAGCTTTCTTT
>many|.|TRBV7-6|TRBJ2-1
CASSLRASTYNEQFF
TGTGCCAGCAGCCTAAGGGCTAGCACCTACAATGAGCAGTTCTTC
>.|.|TRBV7-6|TRBJ1-1
CASSRNEASTEAFF
TGTGCCAGCAGCCGAAACGAGGCGAGCACTGAAGCTTTCTTT
>.|.|TRBV7-8|TRBJ2-7
CASSLNLGKEQYF
TGTGCCAGCAGCTTAAATCTGGGGAAAGAGCAGTACTTC
>few|.|TRBV5-6|TRBJ1-5
CASSFSSRVSQPQHF
TGTGCCAGCAGCTTCTCCAGCCGAGTAAGTCAGCCCCAGCATTTT
>.|.|TRBV27|TRBJ2-3
CASTPPGTPDTQYF
TGTGCCAGCACCCCCCCAGGGACTCCCGATACGCAGTATTTT
>once|.|TRBV20-1|TRBJ1-5
CSVSRRVGNQPQHF
TGCAGTGTTAGTCGCAGGGTTGGAAATCAGCCCCAGCATTTT
>few|TRBD1|TRBV7-9|TRBJ1-4
CASSSGQDNEKLFF
TGTGCCAGCAGCTCGGGACAGGATAATGAAAAACTGTTTTTT
>.|TRBD2|TRBV9|TRBJ2-1
CVSSVGGLAGVSYNEQFF
TGTGTCAGCAGCGTAGGGGGACTAGCGGGGGTCTCCTACAATGAGCAGTTCTTC
>.|TRBD1|TRBV29-1|TRBJ1-3
CSVEARGSSGNTIYF
TGCAGCGTTGAAGCCAGGGGGAGCTCTGGAAACACCATATATTTT
>many|.|TRBV28|TRBJ1-1
CASRSAQGGTEAFF
TGTGCCAGCAGATCTGCACAGGGCGGGACTGAAGCTTTCTTT
>many|TRBD1|TRBV7-8|TRBJ2-1
CASSSKDRVFGNEQFF
TGTGCCAGCAGCTCAAAGGACAGGGTGTTCGGGAATGAGCAGTTCTTC
>few|.|TRBV7-2|TRBJ2-5
CASTPFPNQETQYF
TGTGCCAGCACCCCATTTCCCAATCAAGAGACCCAGTACTTC
>.|TRBD1|TRBV7-8|TRBJ1-6
CASSSRGGAYSPLHF
TGTGCCAGCAGCTCGCGAGGGGGCGCGTATTCACCCCTCCACTTT
>.|.|TRBV6-4|TRBJ1-1
CASSEESGSEAFF
TGTGCCAGCAGTGAAGAGTCAGGGTCTGAAGCTTTCTTT
>few|TRBD1|TRBV6-1|TRBJ2-5
CATGQGETQYF
TGTGCCACCGGACAGGGAGAGACCCAGTACTTC